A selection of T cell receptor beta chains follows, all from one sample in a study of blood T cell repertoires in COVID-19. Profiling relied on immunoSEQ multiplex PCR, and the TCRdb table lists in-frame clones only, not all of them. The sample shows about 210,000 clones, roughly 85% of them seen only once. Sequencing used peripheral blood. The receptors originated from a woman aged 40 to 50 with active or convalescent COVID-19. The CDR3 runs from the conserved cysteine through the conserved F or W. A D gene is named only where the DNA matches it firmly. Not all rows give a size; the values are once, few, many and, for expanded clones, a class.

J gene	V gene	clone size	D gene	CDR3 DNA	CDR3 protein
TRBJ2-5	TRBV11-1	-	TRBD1	TGTGCCAGCCGGACAGGGGGAGGAGAGACCCAGTACTTC	CASRTGGGETQYF
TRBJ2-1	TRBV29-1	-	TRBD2	TGCAGCGTTGATGGGGCGGGGGGAGACCCCAATGAGCAGTTCTTC	CSVDGAGGDPNEQFF
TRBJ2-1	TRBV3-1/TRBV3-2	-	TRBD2	TGTGCCAGCAGCACACAACTAGCGGGAGGGGGTATGGAGCAGTTCTTC	CASSTQLAGGGMEQFF
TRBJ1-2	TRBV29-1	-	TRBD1	TGCAGCGCAAACCAGGGGGCCGGCTATGGCTACACCTTC	CSANQGAGYGYTF
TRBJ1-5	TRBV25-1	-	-	TGTGCCAGCTCCGACAGTTATAGCAATCAGCCCCAGCATTTT	CASSDSYSNQPQHF
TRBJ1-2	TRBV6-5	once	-	TGTGCCAGCAGTTCCAGGGACTATGGCTACACCTTC	CASSSRDYGYTF
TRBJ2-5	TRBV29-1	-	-	TGCAGCGTTGAAATTAGCGGAGTCCAAGAGACCCAGTACTTC	CSVEISGVQETQYF
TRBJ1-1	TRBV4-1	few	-	TGCGCCAGCAGCCCCGCCGAGGGAGGGGGCACTGAAGCTTTCTTT	CASSPAEGGGTEAFF
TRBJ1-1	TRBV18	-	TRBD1	TGTGCCAGCTCACCGGACAGGCTAAACACTGAAGCTTTCTTT	CASSPDRLNTEAFF
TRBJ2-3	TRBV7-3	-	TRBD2	TGTGCCAGCAGTGCCGGAGCGGGAGGGTTCACAGATACGCAGTATTTT	CASSAGAGGFTDTQYF
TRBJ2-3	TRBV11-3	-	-	TGTGCCAGCAGCTTAGAACAGGGCACAGATACGCAGTATTTT	CASSLEQGTDTQYF
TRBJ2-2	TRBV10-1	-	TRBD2	TGCGCCAGCAGCCCGGGACTAGCTTCCGGGGAGCTGTTTTTT	CASSPGLASGELFF
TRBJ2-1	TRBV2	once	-	TGTGCCAGCAGAGTTGGACAGAACAATGAGCAGTTCTTC	CASRVGQNNEQFF
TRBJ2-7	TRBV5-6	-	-	TGTGCCAGCAGCACGGGAGCCTACGAGCAGTACTTC	CASSTGAYEQYF
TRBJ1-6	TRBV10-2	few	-	TGCGCCAGCAGTGAGGCAGAGGGGGGAGGGAATTCACCCCTCCACTTT	CASSEAEGGGNSPLHF